This T cell receptor (beta chain) appears in the sequencing data of a study of blood T cells in healthy people across ages (dated by TCRdb to between 2014 and 2016). Describing the broader study: In model experiments, template switching captured roughly one uniquely barcoded TCR beta cDNA molecule for every two T cells. Using deep sequencing normalized with unique cDNA molecular identifiers, the study measured how TCR beta repertoire diversity changes with age. The donors were split into four age groups: young (average 16 years), middle-aged (39), aged (approximately 59) and long-lived (roughly 86). To avoid experimental bias, donors of different ages were spread randomly across the sequencing lanes. Two additional independent replicas of 1 million unique cDNA reads from the same blood draw were analyzed for two donors (one aged 18 to 30 and one aged 80 or older).

Points on this clonotype: Its antigen target is currently unknown. A junction end diverges from the germline sequence, so it may reflect a read error.

The donors were around 39 Caucasian individuals from Russia, aged roughly 6 to 90 years, who were systemically healthy. Around 9.9 milliliters of peripheral blood were collected from each donor into EDTA-treated Vacutainer tubes. PBMCs were isolated by Ficoll-Paque density-gradient centrifugation, with at least 6 million obtained per sample. Trizol reagent was used to extract total RNA from PBMCs, with at least 6 micrograms per sample. For every donor, an aliquot of PBMCs went through flow cytometry to measure the percentages of naive CD45RAhigh/CD27high T cells. General study outcomes and caveats: Compared with the aged group, the long-lived group had more naive CD4+ T cells, fewer expanded clones and increased TCR diversity, a pattern suggesting age selection. Observed TCR beta diversity per million T cells fell roughly linearly with age, and a significant reduction was already apparent by age roughly 41. The percentage of naive T cells measured by flow cytometry correlated strongly with observed TCR beta diversity. Estimates of total diversity based on one million sequenced T cells were considered lower bounds and underestimates. Since profiling was done on bulk unsorted PBMCs, naive and antigen-experienced compartments could not be conclusively compared. Because donor CMV infection status was unknown, age-related changes in expanded clonotypes were potentially confounded.

The library was built by means of 5' RACE. The reads were generated on an Illumina HiSeq 2500. A second about 6 to 11 cycle PCR used a sample-barcoded 5' primer and a J-beta primer mix. A unique molecular identifier was introduced onto each TCR beta cDNA molecule by a template-switch 5' adaptor carrying 12 random nucleotides. Each sample yielded at least 3 million CDR3-containing paired-end reads. First-strand cDNA was synthesized from all RNA with the Mint cDNA synthesis kit, primed by a TRBC-specific oligonucleotide. Following uracil-DNA glycosylase treatment, a first 18-cycle PCR with universal primers M1SS and BC2_uni_R was performed on all cDNA. The authors processed their data as follows. Each sample was normalized by randomly selecting 1 million high-quality reads, each carrying a distinct molecular identifier. Instead of being binned into consensus sequences, reads with shared molecular identifiers were discarded. MiTCR, with a Q25 quality threshold and the strictest error-elimination algorithm, was used for CDR3 identification, clonotype clustering and error correction. A nonparametric unseen species model using Euler transformation provided a lower-bound estimate of total TCR beta diversity. TCRdb passed the public sequencing reads through fastp at Q25 and MiXCR, retaining productive beta sequences. Each entry merges the rows of one CDR3 protein and shows their most common DNA and genes. None of the V and J calls come from the authors' own analysis; TCRdb made them. In all, the sample holds nearly 800,000 distinct CDR3 sequences, and more than 55% of those were seen once. The ten largest clones add up to around a quarter of the sample.

The germline V gene yields SGHTA for CDR1 and FQGNSA for CDR2. Measured from the cysteine to the phenylalanine, the CDR3 is 13 residues long. The CDR3 DNA has 39 bases and is translated from base 1. Source material: blood. The chain was built from TRBV7-2 and TRBJ1-1; the D gene is perhaps TRBD1, on 6 matching bases. The receptor comes from a man in his forties in good health. The DNA sequence is as follows: TGTGCCAGCAGCGTAGCCGGACAGTTTGAAGCTTTCTTT. It translates to CASSVAGQFEAFF.